The sequence of this T cell receptor beta chain was determined in a study of Graves' ophthalmopathy and Graves' hyperthyroidism. This clonotype was detected many times. What it binds is unknown. Trimming cost V 5 bases and J 4 bases, with 5 bases left between them. The CDR3 runs 12 residues. The germline CDR1 and CDR2 sequences are KGHDR and SFDVKD. RNA transcripts yielded amplified TCR beta CDR3 regions. HTBI primers were used in a first-round RT-PCR, which preceded a second-round multiplex PCR. Via MiXCR, TCRdb re-called the multiplex PCR reads, giving one row per CDR3 protein. The sample carries approximately 410,000 distinct CDR3 sequences, less than 20% recorded once. Study-wide findings and caveats: In predicting ophthalmopathy progression, the model reached 70.59% sensitivity and 72.22% specificity.

Calling hyperthyroidism stable required that no ophthalmopathy show up within 18 months of follow-up. Aged 18 to 65, the patients with hyperthyroidism had under 2 months' duration and were newly diagnosed. Ineligible for inclusion were patients with other autoimmune diseases, uncontrolled infections, pregnancy or lactation. This receptor was taken from a woman aged 18-29 years with stable Graves' hyperthyroidism. Sequencing was done on a sample of peripheral blood. This rearrangement joins TRBV24-1 to TRBJ1-5; no clear D. The CDR3 loop is CATSAVNQPQHF. CDR3 DNA: TGTGCCACCAGTGCCGTGAATCAGCCCCAGCATTTT.